Listed below are T cell receptor beta chains from one sample, sequenced in a study of T cells in Graves' hyperthyroidism and ophthalmopathy. TCRdb reprocessed the multiplex PCR reads with MiXCR, giving one entry per CDR3 protein. The sample lists about 59,000 distinct CDR3 sequences; approximately 53% were seen once. What was sequenced was blood. These receptor sequences come from an older woman with Graves' ophthalmopathy. The CDR3 runs from the conserved cysteine through the conserved F or W. D genes are given only for firm matches. Size is omitted from some rows. Given values are once, few, many or a class for expanded clones.

v_gene	abundance	j_gene	d_gene	CDR3nt	CDR3aa
TRBV20-1	-	TRBJ1-4	-	TGCAGTGCTAGAGCTGATAGCGGGGGGAGTGAAAAACTGTTTTTT	CSARADSGGSEKLFF
TRBV19	-	TRBJ1-1	TRBD1	TGTGCCAGTACCTCAGGGGGTAGTGAAGCTTTCTTT	CASTSGGSEAFF
TRBV5-1	many	TRBJ1-5	-	TGCGCCAGCAGCTTGAGCCTAGAGGTCACTCTCAATCAGCCCCAGCATTTT	CASSLSLEVTLNQPQHF
TRBV20-1	-	TRBJ1-2	-	TGCAGTGTTAAGGCCTATGGCTACACCTTC	CSVKAYGYTF
TRBV12-3/TRBV12-4	many	TRBJ2-2	-	TGTGCCAGCATTCTCAGGACCACCGGGGAGCTGTTTTTT	CASILRTTGELFF
TRBV7-9	many	TRBJ1-2	TRBD1	TGTGCCAGCAGCTTTTCGACAGGGATTGAGGGCTACACCTTC	CASSFSTGIEGYTF
TRBV6-2/TRBV6-3	many	TRBJ2-3	TRBD2	TGTGCCAGCAGTCTACGAGCGGGGGGCTCTAGCACAGATACGCAGTATTTT	CASSLRAGGSSTDTQYF
TRBV20-1	-	TRBJ1-5	TRBD1	TGCAGTGCAAAGCGGGACAGGAATAGGAATCAGCCCCAGCATTTT	CSAKRDRNRNQPQHF
TRBV20-1	-	TRBJ2-5	TRBD2	TGCAGTGCTAGATCACCGACTAGCGGGGGGGCCGGGAGGCAAGAGACCCAGTACTTC	CSARSPTSGGAGRQETQYF
TRBV20-1	medium-sized	TRBJ1-6	TRBD1	TGCAGTGCTAGACCAGAGACAGGGGGCGGTTCACCCCTCCACTTT	CSARPETGGGSPLHF
TRBV2	few	TRBJ1-6	-	TGTGCCAGCTCGACAAGGCCGAATTCACCCCTCCACTTT	CASSTRPNSPLHF
TRBV4-1	-	TRBJ2-3	-	TGCGCCAGCAGCCAAACGCACGTTGAGCAGTATTTT	CASSQTHVEQYF
TRBV5-1	-	TRBJ2-7	-	TGCGCCAGCAGCTTGAGCCAGGGGGGGGACGAGCAGTACTTC	CASSLSQGGDEQYF
TRBV10-1	many	TRBJ2-3	TRBD2	TGCGCCAGCAGTGATTTCTTGTCTAGCGGGACGACAGATACGCAGTATTTT	CASSDFLSSGTTDTQYF
TRBV29-1	-	TRBJ1-1	-	TGCAGCGTCGCATCAATGGACACTGAAGCTTTCTTT	CSVASMDTEAFF
TRBV19	-	TRBJ2-1	-	TGTGCCAGTAGTACCCCATCCCTAGGGAATGAGCAGCTCTTC	CASSTPSLGNEQLF
TRBV27	many	TRBJ2-1	-	TGTGCCAGCAAAAGACGGGGTAGCTACAATGAGCAGTTCTTC	CASKRRGSYNEQFF
TRBV19	-	TRBJ2-4	-	TGTGCCAGTAGTCCGGCCAACGGGGAAAGCATTCAATACTTC	CASSPANGESIQYF
TRBV7-9	-	TRBJ1-4	-	TGTGCCAGCAGCGGTGAAAAACTGTTTTTT	CASSGEKLFF
TRBV7-8	-	TRBJ2-2	-	TGTGCCAGCAGCTTAATGGCTGTCGGGGAGCTGTTTTTT	CASSLMAVGELFF
TRBV20-1	once	TRBJ1-5	-	TGCAGTGCTAGAGAGGCAGTAAGGGGGGGAATGGGCCAGCCCCAGCATTTT	CSAREAVRGGMGQPQHF
TRBV5-4	many	TRBJ1-1	-	TGTGCCAGCAGCTTTCAGTATACAGTCAACACTGAAGCTTTCTTT	CASSFQYTVNTEAFF
TRBV4-1	many	TRBJ2-1	-	TGCGCCAGCAGCACCCGACAGAGTTACAATGAGCAGTTCTTC	CASSTRQSYNEQFF
TRBV7-9	many	TRBJ2-1	-	TGTGCCAGCAGCTTTGCCGAGGCTCCCCCGGAGCAGTTCTTC	CASSFAEAPPEQFF
TRBV9	many	TRBJ2-7	-	TGTGCCAGCAGCGTAGGGGACTCCGCCTACGAGCAGTACTTC	CASSVGDSAYEQYF
TRBV7-2	many	TRBJ1-1	-	TGTGCCAGCAGCCCGGCGGGGAGCAGTGAAGCTTTCTTT	CASSPAGSSEAFF
TRBV5-1	many	TRBJ2-3	TRBD2	TGCGCCAGCAGCTTGGTCGGACTAGCGGGAGCCACAGATACGCAGTATTTT	CASSLVGLAGATDTQYF
TRBV20-1	-	TRBJ2-3	TRBD2	TGCAGTGCTCAACCCTGGACTAGCGGGGGAAGGACAGATACGCAGTATTTT	CSAQPWTSGGRTDTQYF
TRBV7-3	-	TRBJ1-4	TRBD1	TGTGCCAGCAGTTCCACAGGGGACAGGGGATTAACTAATGAAAAACTGTTTTTT	CASSSTGDRGLTNEKLFF
TRBV7-2	many	TRBJ2-3	-	TGTGCCAGCAAAACATTCCCAGGTACGCAGTATTTT	CASKTFPGTQYF
TRBV29-1	-	TRBJ1-2	-	TGCAGCGTTACGACTAGCGGGGTGAAAGGCTACACCTTC	CSVTTSGVKGYTF
TRBV3-1	-	TRBJ2-1	TRBD2	TGTGCCAGCAGCCAAGGAGCTAGCGGGTCCCTACATGAGCAGTTCTTC	CASSQGASGSLHEQFF
TRBV5-5	once	TRBJ2-1	-	TGTGCCAGCGGCCAAGTCAGCCACAATGAGCAGTTCTTC	CASGQVSHNEQFF
TRBV20-1	few	TRBJ2-3	-	TGCAGTGCTATCATGCGCTACTATTTT	CSAIMRYYF
TRBV19	-	TRBJ1-6	TRBD1	TGTGCCAGTTACCGGGACAGGGACTACTATAATTCACCCCTCCACTTT	CASYRDRDYYNSPLHF
TRBV25-1	-	TRBJ1-2	-	TGTGCCAGCAGTGAATATTGGAGGGAAAAGCTAGGCTACACCTTT	CASSEYWREKLGYTF
TRBV25-1	medium-sized	TRBJ2-1	TRBD2	TGTGCCAGCAGGGGGGCGGGGGGGCTCGGCAATGAGCAGTTCTTC	CASRGAGGLGNEQFF
TRBV4-2	-	TRBJ1-1	-	TGTGCCAGCAGCCAAAAAGAGATAGGACAGATTTCTAGTCGGCGTACTGAAGCTTTCTTT	CASSQKEIGQISSRRTEAFF
TRBV7-2	-	TRBJ2-3	-	TGTGCCAGCAGCCAGACGGCCGGGACTTCTAGCACAGATACGCAGTATTTT	CASSQTAGTSSTDTQYF
TRBV7-2	many	TRBJ1-1	-	TGTGCCAGCAGCTTATCCAGGGGCACTGAAGCTTTCTTT	CASSLSRGTEAFF
TRBV12-3/TRBV12-4	many	TRBJ2-7	TRBD1	TGTGCCAGCACCGGACAGGGCCACGAGCAGTACTTC	CASTGQGHEQYF
TRBV5-4	-	TRBJ2-2	TRBD2	TGTGCCAGCAGCAGCACCCGACTAGCGGGGGGCACCGGGGAGCTGTTTTTT	CASSSTRLAGGTGELFF
TRBV3-1	many	TRBJ1-2	TRBD1	TGTGCCAGCAGCCAAGATCTGGGACAGGGAGCTATCTATGGCTACACCTTC	CASSQDLGQGAIYGYTF
TRBV15	-	TRBJ2-1	-	TGTGCCACCAGCAACCCAGCGGAGAACACCTACAATGAGCAGTTCTTC	CATSNPAENTYNEQFF
TRBV6-5	-	TRBJ2-3	-	TGTGCCAGCAGGCCCGGCCTCAGCACAGATACGCAGTGTTTT	CASRPGLSTDTQCF